Reported below is one T cell receptor beta chain. Researchers built TCR beta libraries using quantitative 5'-RACE with molecular barcodes. One entry per CDR3 protein, called by TCRdb with MiXCR from the 5' RACE reads. This table has about 140,000 distinct CDR3 sequences, 7% to 9% appearing once. This sample is drawn from a study of CD8 T cells in ankylosing spondylitis. This CDR3 is built from 16 residues. The V segment lost 5 bases and the J segment 7 bases; nucleotides outside the gene matches: 10. Germline V lookup: CDR1 SEHNR, CDR2 FQNEAQ (reference sequence). The chain recombines TRBV7-9 with TRBJ2-2; 10 bases are shared with TRBD2. The clonotype originates from a male donor with ankylosing spondylitis. Specimen: synovial fluid, either unsorted or a sorted T cell fraction (not recorded which). The CDR3 nucleotides are TGTGCCAGCAGCCCCCCCGGGACTAGCGATCTCGGGGAGCTGTTTTTT. This translates into CASSPPGTSDLGELFF. The complete variable domain, with remaining parts taken from reference TRBV7-9 and TRBJ2-2, reads DTGVSQNPRHKITKRGQNVTFRCDPISEHNRLYWYRQTLGQGPEFLTYFQNEAQLEKSRLLSDRFSAERPKGSFSTLEIQRTEQGDSAMYLCASSPPGTSDLGELFFGEGSRLTVL.